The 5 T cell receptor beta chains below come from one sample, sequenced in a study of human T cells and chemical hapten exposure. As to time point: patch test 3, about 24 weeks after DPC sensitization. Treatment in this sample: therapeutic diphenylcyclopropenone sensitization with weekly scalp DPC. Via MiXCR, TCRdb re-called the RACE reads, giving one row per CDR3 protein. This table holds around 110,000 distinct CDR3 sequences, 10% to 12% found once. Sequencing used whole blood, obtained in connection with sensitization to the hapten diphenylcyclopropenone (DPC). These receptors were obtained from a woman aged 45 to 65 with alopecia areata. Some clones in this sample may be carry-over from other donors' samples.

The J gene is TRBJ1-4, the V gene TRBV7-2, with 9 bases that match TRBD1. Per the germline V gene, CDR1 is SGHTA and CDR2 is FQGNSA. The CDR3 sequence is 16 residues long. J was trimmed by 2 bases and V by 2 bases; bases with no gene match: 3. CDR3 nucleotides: TGTGCCAGCAGCTTAACCGGACAGGGGACTAATGAAAAACTGTTTTTT. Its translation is CASSLTGQGTNEKLFF. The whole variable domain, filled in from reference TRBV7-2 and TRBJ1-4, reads GAGVSQSPSNKVTEKGKDVELRCDPISGHTALYWYRQSLGQGLEFLIYFQGNSAPDKSGLPSDRFSAERTGGSVSTLTIQRTQQEDSAVYLCASSLTGQGTNEKLFFGSGTQLSVL.

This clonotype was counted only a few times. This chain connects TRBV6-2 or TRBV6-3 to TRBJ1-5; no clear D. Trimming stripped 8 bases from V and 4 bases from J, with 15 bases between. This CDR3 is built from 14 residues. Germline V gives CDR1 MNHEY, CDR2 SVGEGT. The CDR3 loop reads CASESLPTNQPQHF. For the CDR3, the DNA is TGTGCCAGCGAGTCGTTACCTACTAATCAGCCCCAGCATTTT.

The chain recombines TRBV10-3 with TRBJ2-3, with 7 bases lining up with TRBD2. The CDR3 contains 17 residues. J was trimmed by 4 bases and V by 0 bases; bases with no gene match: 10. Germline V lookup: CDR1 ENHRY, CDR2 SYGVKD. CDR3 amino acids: CAISESSVSGAPDTQYF. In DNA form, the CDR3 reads TGTGCCATCAGTGAGTCGAGCGTCAGCGGGGCCCCAGATACGCAGTATTTT.

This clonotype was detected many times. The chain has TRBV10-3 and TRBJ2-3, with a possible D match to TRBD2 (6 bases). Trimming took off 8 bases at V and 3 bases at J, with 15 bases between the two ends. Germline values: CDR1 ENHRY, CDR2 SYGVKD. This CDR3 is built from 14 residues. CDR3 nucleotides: TGTGCCATCGGGGCCAGCGGGCTAACAGATACGCAGTATTTT. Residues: CAIGASGLTDTQYF.

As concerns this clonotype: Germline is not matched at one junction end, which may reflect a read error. CDR3 amino acids: CASSLWGAGKSRWDF. CDR3 DNA: TGTGCCAGCAGCTTGTGGGGAGCGGGAAAATCGAGGTGGGACTTC. The chain is built from TRBV5-4 and TRBJ2-7, with 7 bases aligning to TRBD2. Per the germline V gene, CDR1 is SGHNT and CDR2 is YYREEE (reference sequence). This CDR3 spans 15 amino acids. The full variable domain, completed using reference TRBV5-4 and TRBJ2-7, is ETGVTQSPTHLIKTRGQQVTLRCSSQSGHNTVSWYQQALGQGPQFIFQYYREEENGRGNFPPRFSGLQFPNYSSELNVNALELDDSALYLCASSLWGAGKSRWDFGPGTRLTVT.